Listed below are T cell receptor beta chains from one sample, sequenced in a study of T cell changes during pregnancy in multiple sclerosis. The data were produced by immunoSEQ multiplex PCR, yet TCRdb's version contains in-frame clones alone and is incomplete. The sample yields under 75,000 clones, 90% to 95% seen once. The sequencing here drew on CD8+ T cells from peripheral blood mononuclear cells, taken in the second trimester of pregnancy. The source of these receptors is a female donor with multiple sclerosis, enrolled in a pregnancy study. Each CDR3 is given with its conserved first and last residue. The order of the fields is CDR3 protein, CDR3 DNA, clone size, J gene, D gene, CDR3 length, V gene. D genes are given only for firm matches. Clone size appears in some rows only: once, few, many, or a class for an expanded clone.

CDR3: CASSGGTENTGELFF; DNA: TGCGCCAGCAGCGGGGGGACAGAGAACACCGGGGAGCTGTTTTTT; size: -; J: TRBJ2-2; D: -; length: 15; V: TRBV5-1
CDR3: CATYTDTQYF; DNA: TGTGCCACCTACACAGATACGCAGTATTTT; size: -; J: TRBJ2-3; D: -; length: 10; V: TRBV2
CDR3: CASSKGLSSYEQYF; DNA: TGTGCCAGCAGCAAGGGACTGAGCTCCTACGAGCAGTACTTC; size: -; J: TRBJ2-7; D: -; length: 14; V: TRBV21-1
CDR3: CASSIWAGGTDTQYF; DNA: TGTGCCAGTAGTATATGGGCGGGAGGCACAGATACGCAGTATTTT; size: -; J: TRBJ2-3; D: TRBD2; length: 15; V: TRBV19
CDR3: CASTGLAGRNEQFF; DNA: TGTGCCAGCACCGGACTAGCGGGTCGCAATGAGCAGTTCTTC; size: -; J: TRBJ2-1; D: TRBD2; length: 14; V: TRBV27
CDR3: CASSQDLVEDEGYTF; DNA: TGCGCCAGCAGCCAAGATCTTGTCGAAGATGAGGGCTACACCTTC; size: -; J: TRBJ1-2; D: -; length: 15; V: TRBV4-1
CDR3: CASSATGQRGYGYTF; DNA: TGTGCCAGTAGTGCGACAGGGCAGAGAGGCTATGGCTACACCTTC; size: -; J: TRBJ1-2; D: TRBD1; length: 15; V: TRBV19
CDR3: CAWSSGISYEQYF; DNA: TGTGCCTGGAGCTCAGGGATTTCCTACGAGCAGTACTTC; size: once; J: TRBJ2-7; D: -; length: 13; V: TRBV30
CDR3: CASSPGQVLLTDTQYF; DNA: TGTGCCAGCAGCCCGGGACAGGTTCTTCTCACAGATACGCAGTATTTT; size: -; J: TRBJ2-3; D: TRBD1; length: 16; V: TRBV11-2
CDR3: CASSMGAAGELFF; DNA: TGTGCCAGTAGTATGGGAGCGGCCGGGGAGCTGTTTTTT; size: once; J: TRBJ2-2; D: -; length: 13; V: TRBV19
CDR3: CASSSSLDRLVDTQYF; DNA: TGTGCCAGCAGCTCCTCCTTGGACAGGCTAGTGGATACGCAGTATTTT; size: once; J: TRBJ2-3; D: TRBD1; length: 16; V: TRBV5-6